The 17 T cell receptor beta chains given below trace back to one sample, sequenced in a study of control samples from healthy donors and cancer patients. Repertoires were generated with immunoSEQ multiplex PCR, while TCRdb's copy carries only in-frame clones and drops some. The sample lists about 180,000 clones; nearly 90% were seen once. Sequencing was done on a sample of blood. These receptors were taken from a woman aged 45-59 years in good health.

The chain couples TRBV28 to TRBJ1-1; 9 bases are a match to TRBD1. CDR1 and CDR2 from the germline V gene are MDHEN and SYDVKM. This CDR3 contains 15 residues. Unmatched junction bases numbered 9, after V lost 6 bases and J lost 4 bases. The CDR3 loop reads CASRLTGGGVTEAFF. In nucleotides, the CDR3 is TGTGCCAGCAGGTTGACAGGGGGAGGTGTCACTGAAGCTTTCTTT.

The chain links TRBV7-9 to TRBJ1-6; no clear D gene. The CDR3 length is 12 residues. V was pared by 0 bases and J by 8 bases, with 2 bases between. Germline CDR1 and CDR2: SEHNR and FQNEAQ (reference sequence). The CDR3 DNA sequence: TGTGCCAGCAGCTTAGCGGATTCACCCCTCCACTTT. Its translation is CASSLADSPLHF.

The rearrangement joins TRBV30 to TRBJ2-3; 10 bases match TRBD2. Per the germline V gene, CDR1 is GTSNPN and CDR2 is SVGIG (reference sequence). This CDR3 comprises 17 residues. Trimming took 2 bases from V and 2 from J; bases not matched to a gene: 10. The CDR3 DNA follows: TGTGCCTGGAGTAGGGGAGCCACTAGCGGGGCCACAGATACGCAGTATTTT. The encoded protein is CAWSRGATSGATDTQYF.

V gene TRBV5-1 combines with J gene TRBJ1-1, with D maybe TRBD1 (5 bases). The CDR3 loop spans 14 amino acids. V lost 5 bases and J 11 bases, leaving 22 bases between the germline ends. The germline V gene has CDR1 SGHRS and CDR2 YFSETQ. The CDR3, as DNA: TGCGCCAGCAGATACGACCCCCAGGACAAGAGGGCTTTCTTT. This gives the protein CASRYDPQDKRAFF.

This clone was observed a single time. The chain combines TRBV27 with TRBJ2-1; D remains unclear. From germline, CDR1 is MNHEY and CDR2 SMNVEV (reference sequence). The V gene lost 3 bases and the J gene lost 7 bases, with 7 bases spanning the gap. CDR3 size: 12 residues. CDR3 sequence (DNA): TGTGCCAGCAGTTTGGATCGAAATGAGCAGTTCTTC. It yields the protein CASSLDRNEQFF.

CDR3 sequence: CASSVGTGELFF. CDR3 bases: TGTGCCAGCAGTGTCGGCACCGGGGAGCTGTTTTTT. V usage is TRBV6-4 and J usage is TRBJ2-2, with D unresolved. The germline V gene has CDR1 MRHNA and CDR2 SNTAGT. V gave up 4 bases and J gave up 4 bases, with 4 bases separating them. The CDR3 spans 12 residues.

The chain uses TRBV11-2 and TRBJ2-5; D is uncertain. Trimming pared 3 bases from V and 3 bases from J, leaving 11 bases between. Germline lookup yields CDR1 SGHAT and CDR2 FQNNGV. The CDR3 totals 14 residues. CDR3 sequence (DNA): TGTGCCAGCAGCTTTGGCAGAACCGAAGAGACCCAGTACTTC. Its protein product is CASSFGRTEETQYF.

This CDR3 is CSVFLAGNTGELFF. The CDR3 coding sequence is TGCAGCGTTTTTCTAGCGGGGAACACCGGGGAGCTGTTTTTT. The chain couples TRBV29-1 to TRBJ2-2; 8 bases are shared with TRBD2. Germline V gives CDR1 SQVTM, CDR2 ANQGSEA. With 5 bases clipped from V and 1 base from J, the junction kept 3 bases outside the gene matches. There are 14 residues in the CDR3.

The V and J genes are TRBV2 and TRBJ1-5, with D unresolved. Between the trimmed V and J ends, which lost 7 bases and 2 bases, there was a span of 21 bases. Germline CDR1 reads SNHLY; CDR2 reads FYNNEI. This CDR3 has 17 residues. CDR3 residues: CASTKTGLREGNQPQHF. In DNA, the CDR3 is TGTGCCAGCACCAAGACGGGCCTCCGGGAGGGCAATCAGCCCCAGCATTTT.

The chain recombines TRBV6-4 with TRBJ2-1, with 10 nucleotides matching TRBD1. V shed 3 bases, J shed 9 bases, and the junction held 5 bases outside the gene matches. Germline V gene lookup returns CDR1 MRHNA and CDR2 SNTAGT. This CDR3 spans 14 amino acids. CDR3 sequence: CASSEEDRGTEQFF. CDR3 nucleotide sequence: TGTGCCAGCAGTGAGGAGGACAGGGGGACTGAGCAGTTCTTC.

This clone was counted once. V gene TRBV7-2 combines with J gene TRBJ2-5; 10 positions match TRBD2. V lost 5 bases to trimming and J lost 7 bases; unmatched junction nucleotides: 10. This CDR3 spans 15 amino acids. Germline values: CDR1 SGHTA, CDR2 FQGNSA. The CDR3 DNA is TGTGCCAGCAGCGCCGGGACTAGCGTAGGGGGGACCCAGTACTTC. Protein sequence: CASSAGTSVGGTQYF.

The chain couples TRBV7-2 to TRBJ2-3; the match to TRBD2 covers 11 bases. Germline loops: CDR1 SGHTA, CDR2 FQGNSA. CDR3 size: 16 residues. V was clipped by 7 bases and J by 0 bases; unmatched bases: 6. The CDR3 reads CASTLAGGISTDTQYF. Written as DNA, the CDR3 is TGTGCCAGCACGTTAGCGGGAGGGATCAGCACAGATACGCAGTATTTT.

The chain has TRBV28 and TRBJ2-7, with TRBD2 as a possible D gene (6 bases). Per germline, CDR1 MDHEN and CDR2 SYDVKM. The CDR3 totals 12 residues. V was trimmed by 6 bases and J by 7 bases, leaving 13 bases between them. Here the CDR3 reads CASRTGTREQYF. The DNA of the CDR3 is TGTGCCAGCAGAACCGGGACTCGGGAGCAGTACTTC.

V and J are TRBV6-2 or TRBV6-3 and TRBJ2-2, with 10 nucleotides matching TRBD1. Germline CDR1 is MNHEY and CDR2 is SVGEGT. The CDR3 totals 15 residues. V lost 7 bases to trimming and J lost 4 bases; unmatched junction nucleotides: 6. CDR3: CASTPTGGGTGELFF. The CDR3 DNA sequence: TGTGCCAGCACCCCGACAGGGGGCGGCACCGGGGAGCTGTTTTTT.

This sequence joins TRBV6-2 or TRBV6-3 and TRBJ1-6; 7 nucleotides match TRBD1. There are 14 residues in the CDR3. Germline trimming cut 4 bases from V and 10 bases from J; bases unmatched to any gene: 7. Germline loops: CDR1 MNHEY, CDR2 SVGEGT. CDR3 coding DNA: TGTGCCAGCAGTTCGACAGGGAATGGGTCACCCCTCCACTTT. Its protein product is CASSSTGNGSPLHF.

The chain recombines TRBV27 with TRBJ2-1, with D unresolved. V lost 5 bases and J lost 4, with 6 bases in between. This CDR3 contains 12 residues. The germline V gene has CDR1 MNHEY and CDR2 SMNVEV (reference sequence). CDR3 residues: CASSPQYNEQFF. The CDR3 DNA reads TGTGCCAGCAGTCCTCAATACAATGAGCAGTTCTTC.

The chain links TRBV18 to TRBJ1-6; weak D call: TRBD1 (6 bases). This CDR3 contains 16 residues. Deletions cut 2 bases from V and 0 bases from J, with 8 bases between. In germline, CDR1 is KGHSH, CDR2 LQKENI. The CDR3 region is CASSPDRSSYNSPLHF. In DNA form, the CDR3 reads TGTGCCAGCTCACCAGACAGGAGCTCCTATAATTCACCCCTCCACTTT.